Listed below are T cell receptor beta chains from one sample, sequenced in a study of T cell responses to AZD1222 COVID-19 vaccine. Assay: immunoSEQ multiplex PCR; the TCRdb copy retains only in-frame clones and omits some. The sample shows some 130,000 clones, about nine tenths of them seen only once. This material consisted of peripheral blood, taken on day 0 of AZD1222 vaccination. The receptors were gathered from an adult in good health. CDR3s include the opening cysteine and the closing phenylalanine or tryptophan. The D gene is left open where the match is weak. Rows may omit the clone size; those that give it use once, few, many or a size class.

j_call,d_call,v_call,clone_size,cdr3_aa,cdr3_nt
TRBJ1-1,TRBD1,TRBV6-2/TRBV6-3,.,CASSYSRGWSEAFF,TGTGCCAGCAGTTACTCCAGGGGGTGGTCTGAAGCTTTCTTT
TRBJ1-2,TRBD1,TRBV27,.,CASSFRDRVGYTF,TGTGCCAGCAGCTTCCGGGACAGAGTGGGCTACACCTTC
TRBJ1-1,.,TRBV6-5,.,CASILHSQAFF,TGTGCCAGCATCTTACATTCACAAGCTTTCTTT
TRBJ1-2,TRBD1,TRBV4-3,.,CASSQDQRTGSTF,TGCGCCAGCAGCCAAGACCAGAGGACAGGGAGCACCTTC
TRBJ1-5,.,TRBV5-5,.,CASSFSGNGQPQHF,TGTGCCAGCAGCTTCTCAGGGAACGGTCAGCCCCAGCATTTT
TRBJ2-3,.,TRBV6-2/TRBV6-3,.,CASSDIREADTDTQYF,TGTGCCAGCAGCGATATTAGAGAAGCCGACACAGATACGCAGTATTTT
TRBJ1-5,.,TRBV7-2,.,CASSLDDGRSQHF,TGTGCCAGCAGCTTAGACGACGGCCGGTCCCAGCATTTT
TRBJ2-7,TRBD2,TRBV7-7,.,CASSPRLAGWYEQYF,TGTGCTAGCAGCCCCCGACTAGCGGGTTGGTACGAGCAGTACTTC
TRBJ2-1,TRBD2,TRBV19,.,CASSINRGGRDREQFF,TGTGCCAGTAGTATAAATCGGGGGGGCCGTGATCGGGAGCAGTTCTTC
TRBJ2-7,.,TRBV7-3,many,CASSLMGRELDEQYF,TGTGCCAGCAGCTTAATGGGCAGGGAGCTCGACGAGCAGTACTTC
TRBJ2-5,.,TRBV11-1,few,CASSRQGYQETQYF,TGTGCCAGCAGTCGGCAGGGGTACCAAGAGACCCAGTACTTC
TRBJ2-1,.,TRBV11-3,.,CASSLGLGEVNEQFF,TGTGCCAGCAGCTTAGGACTTGGGGAGGTCAATGAGCAGTTCTTC
TRBJ2-4,.,TRBV6-2/TRBV6-3,.,CASSYQGGNIQYF,TGTGCCAGCAGTTACCAGGGGGGGAACATTCAGTACTTC
TRBJ2-7,.,TRBV27,.,CASAAGRSHSEQYF,TGTGCTTCAGCAGCCGGTCGATCTCATAGCGAGCAGTACTTC
TRBJ1-5,TRBD1,TRBV27,.,CASSHRGDQPQHF,TGTGCCAGCAGCCACAGGGGTGATCAGCCCCAGCATTTT
TRBJ2-3,.,TRBV30,.,CAWSVSGDTQYF,TGTGCCTGGAGTGTAAGCGGGGATACGCAGTATTTT
TRBJ1-1,TRBD1,TRBV5-1,.,CASSLGQGLGAFF,TGCGCCAGCAGCTTGGGACAGGGGCTGGGTGCTTTCTTT
TRBJ1-6,.,TRBV2,.,CASSPLYGDSPLHF,TGTGCCAGCAGTCCACTGTATGGGGATTCACCCCTCCACTTT
TRBJ1-2,TRBD1,TRBV2,few,CASRPTGGVRGYTF,TGTGCCAGCAGACCTACAGGGGGTGTGAGAGGCTACACCTTC
TRBJ1-4,TRBD1,TRBV5-1,.,CARPGQGAEWGKLFF,TGCGCCAGACCGGGACAGGGTGCGGAATGGGGAAAACTGTTTTTT
TRBJ2-5,TRBD2,TRBV6-2/TRBV6-3,.,CASSPHGGGNSETQYF,TGTGCCAGCAGCCCTCACGGCGGGGGGAACTCTGAGACCCAGTACTTC
TRBJ2-5,.,TRBV4-3,.,CASSQHLRGGETQYF,TGCGCCAGCAGCCAACATCTGCGAGGGGGAGAGACCCAGTACTTC
TRBJ2-7,.,TRBV9,.,CASTSDLGSYEQYF,TGTGCCAGCACGTCGGACCTCGGCTCCTACGAGCAGTACTTC
TRBJ1-2,.,TRBV6-5,.,CASSQQGPSYGYTF,TGTGCCAGCAGCCAGCAGGGTCCCAGCTATGGCTACACCTTC
TRBJ2-4,.,TRBV7-2,.,CASSLESGKANIQYF,TGTGCCAGCAGCTTAGAATCTGGGAAGGCAAACATTCAGTACTTC
TRBJ2-3,TRBD1,TRBV5-1,.,CASSLRDRGTDTQYF,TGCGCCAGCAGCTTGAGGGACAGGGGCACAGATACGCAGTATTTT
TRBJ1-2,.,TRBV3-1/TRBV3-2,.,CASISNRINYGYTF,TGTGCCAGCATCTCAAACAGGATTAACTATGGCTACACCTTC
TRBJ2-7,.,TRBV19,.,CASSIGPLPHEQYF,TGTGCCAGTAGTATAGGCCCCCTTCCCCACGAGCAGTACTTC
TRBJ2-1,TRBD2,TRBV6-2/TRBV6-3,.,CASSSAGGGYNEQFF,TGTGCCAGCAGTTCAGCGGGGGGCGGGTACAATGAGCAGTTCTTC
TRBJ1-6,.,TRBV10-2,.,CASSGSADSPLHF,TGCGCCAGCAGTGGTTCGGCGGATTCACCCCTCCACTTT
TRBJ1-1,TRBD1,TRBV5-1,.,CASSLGTGAGEAFF,TGCGCCAGCAGCTTGGGAACAGGGGCTGGGGAAGCTTTCTTT
TRBJ2-2,.,TRBV11-3,.,CASSFGGVGAGELFF,TGTGCCAGCAGCTTTGGTGGGGTTGGGGCCGGGGAGCTGTTTTTT
TRBJ1-2,.,TRBV28,.,CASAGEFYGYTF,TGTGCCAGCGCAGGGGAATTCTATGGCTACACCTTC
TRBJ1-2,.,TRBV5-5,.,CASSEQGRDYGYTF,TGTGCCAGCAGCGAACAGGGTCGGGACTATGGCTACACCTTC
TRBJ1-2,TRBD1,TRBV11-1,.,CASSHPGQPYGYTF,TGTGCCAGCAGCCACCCGGGACAGCCCTATGGCTACACCTTC
TRBJ1-2,.,TRBV28,.,CASSAGSGDYGYTF,TGTGCCAGCAGCGCAGGGTCGGGGGACTATGGCTACACCTTC
TRBJ1-1,.,TRBV27,.,CASSLGDGRWDTEAFF,TGTGCCAGCTCCCTTGGGGACGGACGGTGGGACACTGAAGCTTTCTTT
TRBJ1-4,.,TRBV28,.,CASSFLDYNEKLFF,TGTGCCAGCAGTTTTCTAGACTATAATGAAAAACTGTTTTTT
TRBJ2-1,TRBD1,TRBV30,.,CAWGGQGLKQFF,TGTGCCTGGGGGGGACAGGGGTTAAAGCAGTTCTTC
TRBJ2-7,TRBD1,TRBV6-5,.,CASSWDSSYEQYF,TGTGCCAGCAGTTGGGACAGCTCCTACGAGCAGTACTTC
TRBJ2-3,.,TRBV19,.,CASSPRPDTQYF,TGTGCCAGTAGCCCAAGGCCAGATACGCAGTATTTT
TRBJ1-6,.,TRBV28,.,CASSPRYSPLHF,TGTGCCAGCAGCCCCCGGTACTCACCCCTCCACTTT
TRBJ2-5,TRBD2,TRBV18,.,CASSGTGLAGPGAQYF,TGTGCCAGCTCAGGGACCGGACTAGCGGGGCCCGGGGCCCAGTACTTC
TRBJ2-1,.,TRBV29-1,.,CSVDKGNSYNEQFF,TGCAGCGTTGACAAAGGGAATAGCTACAATGAGCAGTTCTTC
TRBJ1-1,.,TRBV18,.,CASSLAGYTEAFF,TGTGCCAGCTCTCTGGCGGGTTACACTGAAGCTTTCTTT
TRBJ1-2,TRBD1,TRBV24-1,.,CATSDNRGVGYGYTF,TGTGCCACCAGTGATAACAGGGGGGTCGGCTATGGCTACACCTTC
TRBJ2-7,.,TRBV28,.,CASSTSSQVYYEQYF,TGTGCCAGCAGCACCTCGTCGCAGGTTTATTACGAGCAGTACTTC
TRBJ1-4,TRBD1,TRBV18,.,CASSETGRTNEKLFF,TGTGCCAGCTCAGAGACAGGGAGAACTAATGAAAAACTGTTTTTT
TRBJ1-4,TRBD1,TRBV5-1,.,CASSPSTGEAEKLFF,TGCGCCAGCAGCCCGTCGACAGGGGAGGCTGAAAAACTGTTTTTT
TRBJ1-1,.,TRBV28,.,CASSSTGPSNTEAFF,TGTGCCAGCAGCTCAACCGGGCCCTCGAACACTGAAGCTTTCTTT
TRBJ1-2,.,TRBV6-1,.,CASMSSNYGYTF,TGTGCCAGCATGTCTAGCAACTATGGCTACACCTTC
TRBJ2-1,.,TRBV20-1,.,CSAKDYNEQFF,TGCAGTGCTAAGGATTACAATGAGCAGTTCTTC
TRBJ2-2,TRBD1,TRBV9,.,CASSVGTGGPGELFF,TGTGCCAGCAGCGTGGGGACAGGGGGTCCCGGGGAGCTGTTTTTT
TRBJ1-4,TRBD1,TRBV10-2,.,CASSDPQGKMNEKLFF,TGCGCCAGCAGTGACCCACAGGGGAAAATGAATGAAAAACTGTTTTTT
TRBJ2-3,TRBD2,TRBV6-4,.,CASSDTGTTHTDTQYF,TGTGCCAGCAGTGACACCGGGACTACACACACAGATACGCAGTATTTT